This TCR beta chain was captured by sequencing in a study of blood T cell repertoires in COVID-19. While infection was still active, Seattle patients were enrolled and then followed longitudinally. In the original processing: Quantification of nucleated cells was approximated via reference gene primer amplification. Clones were read by immunoSEQ multiplex PCR, and TCRdb kept only the in-frame ones, dropping some. That table furnishes V, J and clone size, whereas the DNA furnished D and trimming. Of about 130,000 clones in the sample, roughly nine tenths are singletons; the top ten hold around 4.6%. Trimming took off 5 bases at V and 1 base at J, with 14 bases between the two ends. The CDR3 consists of 16 residues. CDR1 and CDR2 from the germline V gene are MRHNA and SNTAGT.

The TCR sequence derives from a man between 60 and 70 years old with COVID-19, enrolled during active disease. Sequences were obtained from peripheral blood. The V and J genes are TRBV6-4 and TRBJ2-2; D is perhaps TRBD2 (7 bases). CDR3 bases: TGTGCCAGCAGTAAAGGGGGGGATTTGAACACCGGGGAGCTGTTTTTT. It yields the protein CASSKGGDLNTGELFF.